This T cell receptor (beta chain) came from a study of control samples from healthy donors and cancer patients. This clone has only one observation. The CDR3 extends over 15 amino acids. V shed 0 bases and J shed 0 bases, with 7 bases lying between them. The germline V gene encodes CDR1 SGDLS and CDR2 YYNGEE. The data were produced by immunoSEQ multiplex PCR, yet TCRdb's version contains in-frame clones alone and is incomplete. The sample carries 110,000 to 150,000 clones, around 90% recorded once. Material for sequencing was blood. The J gene is TRBJ1-5, the V gene TRBV9; no clear D gene. The source of this sequence is a man aged 25 to 40 in good health. The CDR3 sequence is CASSVDWDSNQPQHF. CDR3 DNA: TGTGCCAGCAGCGTAGATTGGGATAGCAATCAGCCCCAGCATTTT.